This TCR beta chain is drawn from a study of T cell responses to AZD1222 COVID-19 vaccine. CDR3 length: 16 amino acids. Per germline, CDR1 SGHNT and CDR2 YYREEE (reference sequence). After removal of 4 bases from V and 0 bases from J, the junction contained 2 bases not matched to a gene. The protocol was immunoSEQ multiplex PCR, while the TCRdb copy is restricted to in-frame clones and leaves out a portion. The profile covers 150,000 to 180,000 clones, with 88% appearing a single time and less than 3.5% taken by the ten largest. Here the sequenced sample was peripheral blood, taken on day 0 of AZD1222 vaccination. This sequence originates from an adult in good health. The V and J genes are TRBV5-4 and TRBJ2-7, with 15 bases aligning to TRBD2. The CDR3 DNA is TGTGCCAGCAGCGAGGGACTAGCGGGGGGCTCCTACGAGCAGTACTTC. This gives the protein CASSEGLAGGSYEQYF.